The 27 T cell receptor beta chains reported below all come from one sample, sequenced in a study of blood T cell repertoires in COVID-19. Assay: immunoSEQ multiplex PCR; the TCRdb copy retains only in-frame clones and omits some. This sample has about 140,000 clones, with roughly 83% found just once. The sequenced material came from PBMCs or T cells enriched from blood (not recorded which). The receptors come from a man in his 70s who had been exposed to COVID-19.

J is TRBJ2-7 and V is TRBV13, with 9 bases fitting TRBD2. V dropped 6 bases and J dropped 3; count of bases not matched to a gene: 3. Germline V gene sequence: CDR1 PRHDT, CDR2 FYEKMQ (reference sequence). CDR3 length: 13 amino acids. The CDR3 DNA follows: TGTGCCAGCAGGCATAGCGGGAGCTACGAGCAGTACTTC. The encoded protein is CASRHSGSYEQYF.

The rearrangement joins TRBV5-6 to TRBJ1-2, with 10 bases fitting TRBD1. Germline CDR1 and CDR2: SGHDT and YYEEEE. This CDR3 is built from 15 residues. V was clipped by 3 bases and J by 4 bases; unmatched bases: 6. As DNA, the CDR3 is TGTGCCAGCAGCTCCCGACAGGGGGCGGGCTATGGCTACACCTTC. Protein product: CASSSRQGAGYGYTF.

J is TRBJ2-7 and V is TRBV5-1; weak D call: TRBD2 (5 bases). The CDR3 loop spans 14 amino acids. V shed 6 bases and J shed 3 bases, with 16 bases lying between them. Germline values: CDR1 SGHRS, CDR2 YFSETQ. CDR3 nucleotide sequence: TGCGCCAGCAAAGAGGGCCCACCCAACTACGAGCAGTACTTC. This translates into CASKEGPPNYEQYF.

The chain is built from TRBV3-1 (or the pseudogene TRBV3-2) and TRBJ2-2, with D possibly matching TRBD2 (5 bases). CDR3 length: 12 amino acids. V dropped 1 base and J dropped 14 bases, with 11 bases sitting between them. CDR1 and CDR2 (germline): LGHDT, YNNKEL (reference sequence). This chain's CDR3 is CASSQAERALFF. CDR3 coding DNA: TGTGCCAGCAGCCAAGCGGAGAGGGCTCTGTTTTTT.

The chain is built from TRBV7-2 and TRBJ1-1, with no clear D. The ends were cut back, 5 bases at V and 5 bases at J, with 15 bases in the middle. This CDR3 is 14 amino acids long. Germline assignment: CDR1 SGHTA and CDR2 FQGNSA. CDR3 sequence reads: CASSRRGRKTEAFF. The CDR3 DNA is TGTGCCAGCAGCCGGAGAGGGAGGAAAACTGAAGCTTTCTTT.

This clone was seen a single time. The chain carries TRBV6-5 and TRBJ2-1, with TRBD2 matching 8 bases. V lost 8 bases to trimming and J lost 9 bases; unmatched junction nucleotides: 9. This CDR3 spans 13 amino acids. Per germline, CDR1 MNHEY and CDR2 SVGAGI. CDR3: CASRGGAFSEQFF. CDR3 nucleotides: TGTGCCAGCCGGGGGGGGGCGTTTAGTGAGCAGTTCTTC.

This clone was found once. This chain uses TRBV3-1 (or the pseudogene TRBV3-2) with TRBJ2-1, with D tentatively TRBD1 (7 bases). V dropped 4 bases and J dropped 9 bases, with 13 bases sitting between them. CDR3 length: 13 amino acids. From germline, CDR1 is LGHDT and CDR2 YNNKEL (reference sequence). Written as DNA, the CDR3 is TGTGCCAGCAGCCGCTTCCAGGGGGGTGAGCAGTTCTTC. It specifies CASSRFQGGEQFF.

The chain combines TRBV19 with TRBJ1-2; D perhaps matches TRBD1 (5 bases). The CDR3 extends over 15 amino acids. Germline-derived CDR1 and CDR2 are LNHDA and SQIVND (reference sequence). V was cut by 4 bases and J by 4 bases, with 16 bases left in between. In DNA, the CDR3 is TGTGCCAGTAGTAGAAAACAGGCCGACACCTATGGCTACACCTTC. It translates to CASSRKQADTYGYTF.

The V and J genes are TRBV28 and TRBJ1-6, with D unresolved. The V end was cut by 8 bases, the J end by 1 base, with 12 bases between. This CDR3 is 15 amino acids long. Germline CDR1 MDHEN, CDR2 SYDVKM. CDR3 nucleotide sequence: TGTGCCAGCGGGTGGCCGGGATCCTATAATTCACCCCTCCACTTT. It yields the protein CASGWPGSYNSPLHF.

J is TRBJ2-3 and V is TRBV6-1; 9 bases map to TRBD2. This CDR3 comprises 16 residues. J was trimmed by 2 bases and V by 2 bases; bases with no gene match: 5. Germline CDR1 MNHNS, CDR2 SASEGT. This chain's CDR3 is CASSELAGGPTDTQYF. CDR3 nucleotides: TGTGCCAGCAGTGAACTGGCGGGAGGGCCCACAGATACGCAGTATTTT.

This clone has just a few counts. The chain combines TRBV11-2 with TRBJ1-2, with a weak D call TRBD1 (5 bases). The germline V and J ends were trimmed by 0 bases and 7 bases, with 15 bases remaining between them. CDR1 SGHAT and CDR2 FQNNGV come from the germline V gene. The CDR3 consists of 15 residues. As DNA, the CDR3 is TGTGCCAGCAGCTTAGACCGGGGGGGTGGGAGTGGCTACACCTTC. Translation gives CASSLDRGGGSGYTF.

The gene calls are TRBV7-9 and TRBJ1-6; D is uncertain. The V end was cut by 2 bases, the J end by 7 bases, with 9 bases between. This CDR3 comprises 14 residues. Germline CDR1 and CDR2: SEHNR and FQNEAQ (reference sequence). CDR3: CASSLFAVNSPLHF. The DNA of the CDR3 is TGTGCCAGCAGCTTATTCGCGGTGAATTCACCCCTCCACTTT.

V is TRBV7-9 and J is TRBJ2-2; TRBD2 matches 9 bases. The CDR3 length is 17 residues. After removal of 5 bases from V and 1 base from J, the junction contained 8 bases not matched to a gene. Germline V lookup: CDR1 SEHNR, CDR2 FQNEAQ (reference sequence). The CDR3 nucleotides read TGTGCCAGCAGCCCACCGGGACTAGCAAGGAACACCGGGGAGCTGTTTTTT. Translating it yields CASSPPGLARNTGELFF.

This clone has more than one count but fewer than ten. The chain links TRBV7-2 to TRBJ2-4, with D possibly TRBD1 on 6 matching bases. With 5 bases removed from V and 0 bases from J, the gap between germline ends came to 14 bases. Looked up from germline, CDR1 is SGHTA and CDR2 is FQGNSA. CDR3 length: 16 residues. The CDR3 is CASSGTTSLAKNIQYF. Here the CDR3 DNA reads TGTGCCAGCAGCGGGACAACGTCCTTAGCCAAAAACATTCAGTACTTC. The full variable domain, rest sourced from reference TRBV7-2 and TRBJ2-4, is GAGVSQSPSNKVTEKGKDVELRCDPISGHTALYWYRQSLGQGLEFLIYFQGNSAPDKSGLPSDRFSAERTGGSVSTLTIQRTQQEDSAVYLCASSGTTSLAKNIQYFGAGTRLSVL.

This clone came up a few times. The genes are TRBV7-2 and TRBJ1-2; 7 nucleotides agree with TRBD1. The CDR3 spans 16 residues. The germline V gene has CDR1 SGHTA and CDR2 FQGNSA. The V segment lost 4 bases and the J segment 2 bases; nucleotides outside the gene matches: 10. DNA of the CDR3: TGTGCCAGCAGCTCAGGAGGGACAGCCCAAAACTATGGCTACACCTTC. Its translation is CASSSGGTAQNYGYTF.

The chain is built from TRBV3-1 (or the pseudogene TRBV3-2) and TRBJ1-1, with D possibly being TRBD1 (6 bases). The CDR3 runs 14 residues. V shed 4 bases and J shed 4 bases, with 13 bases lying between them. From germline, CDR1 is LGHDT and CDR2 YNNKEL (reference sequence). CDR3 in DNA: TGTGCCAGCAGCCCCGTCTTGGGGGCCACTGAAGCTTTCTTT. This sequence encodes CASSPVLGATEAFF.

The rearrangement joins TRBV7-2 to TRBJ2-2; 9 nucleotides match TRBD1. The CDR3 is 15 residues long. The J segment lost 4 bases and the V segment lost 6 bases, leaving 6 bases of the junction unmatched. CDR1 and CDR2 (germline): SGHTA, FQGNSA. CDR3 coding DNA: TGTGCCAGCAGTTTTATGACAGGGGGCACCGGGGAGCTGTTTTTT. The encoded protein is CASSFMTGGTGELFF.

The chain couples TRBV3-1 (or the pseudogene TRBV3-2) to TRBJ2-7; D might be TRBD1 (6 bases). Trimming took off 1 base at V and 6 bases at J, with 10 bases between the two ends. The CDR3 runs 13 residues. CDR1 is LGHDT and CDR2 is YNNKEL in the germline V gene (reference sequence). The CDR3 loop is CASSQARGGEQYF. The CDR3 DNA is TGTGCCAGCAGCCAAGCCAGGGGCGGCGAGCAGTACTTC.

The chain links TRBV2 to TRBJ1-2; 7 bases map to TRBD1. The germline gives CDR1 SNHLY, CDR2 FYNNEI. V lost 5 bases to trimming and J lost 5 bases; unmatched junction nucleotides: 5. The CDR3 covers 13 residues. The CDR3 loop reads CASSRQGEYGYTF. The CDR3 coding sequence is TGTGCCAGCAGTAGACAGGGAGAATATGGCTACACCTTC.

The rearrangement joins TRBV11-3 to TRBJ2-5; the match to TRBD2 covers 9 bases. This CDR3 has 16 residues. V was pared by 1 base and J by 2 bases, with 5 bases of the junction left unmatched. Per the germline V gene, CDR1 is SGHNT and CDR2 is YENEEA. The CDR3 DNA is TGTGCCAGCAGCTTAGGGACTAGCGCGTTACAAGAGACCCAGTACTTC. It codes for CASSLGTSALQETQYF.

V gene TRBV4-1 combines with J gene TRBJ1-2; TRBD1 aligns across 7 bases. Germline V gene lookup returns CDR1 MGHRA and CDR2 YSYEKL. This CDR3 has 16 residues. V shed 4 bases and J 4 bases; nucleotides not matched to a gene: 12. In nucleotides, the CDR3 is TGCGCCAGCAGCCCCACCGCAGGGGGGAGGATCTATGGCTACACCTTC. This encodes CASSPTAGGRIYGYTF.

The V gene is TRBV6-1, the J gene TRBJ2-7; perhaps TRBD2 as D (6 bases). The CDR3 is 15 residues long. CDR1 and CDR2 from the germline V gene are MNHNS and SASEGT. Trimming left V 0 bases short and J 2 bases short, with 11 bases between. The CDR3 loop is CASSEAGEVPYEQYF. The CDR3 nucleotides read TGTGCCAGCAGTGAAGCGGGGGAGGTCCCCTACGAGCAGTACTTC.

The V and J genes are TRBV28 and TRBJ1-2; 7 positions agree with TRBD1. The V segment lost 5 bases and the J segment 6 bases; nucleotides outside the gene matches: 12. The CDR3 has 15 amino acids. Germline V CDR1 and CDR2: MDHEN, SYDVKM. In DNA form, the CDR3 reads TGTGCCAGCAGTGAACGCCGACAGGGTATCGATGGCTACACCTTC. It encodes CASSERRQGIDGYTF.

This clone was seen only once. The gene calls are TRBV5-1 and TRBJ1-2; 10 bases map to TRBD1. J was trimmed by 7 bases and V by 2 bases; bases with no gene match: 11. The CDR3 contains 16 residues. Germline values: CDR1 SGHRS, CDR2 YFSETQ. CDR3 DNA sequence: TGCGCCAGCAGCTTCGGTTCTGGGACAGGGGCTAGTGGCTACACCTTC. Its translation is CASSFGSGTGASGYTF.

This clone has more than one count but fewer than ten. This rearrangement joins TRBV7-2 to TRBJ1-3, with D perhaps matching TRBD1 (5 bases). The CDR3 runs 12 residues. CDR1 and CDR2 from the germline V gene are SGHTA and FQGNSA. The V gene lost 5 bases and the J gene lost 8 bases, with 10 bases spanning the gap. DNA of the CDR3: TGTGCCAGCAGCCTCACAGGAGACACCATATATTTT. Amino acids: CASSLTGDTIYF.

Remarks on this clone: The junction shows a germline mismatch at one end, possibly a read error. The chain carries TRBV7-2 and TRBJ2-7; 7 bases align to TRBD1. The length of the CDR3 is 13 residues. CDR1 is SGHTA and CDR2 is FQGNSA in the germline V gene. CDR3 sequence (DNA): TGTGCCAGCAGCCCCAAAGGGACAGCTCATCCCATTTTC. Amino acids: CASSPKGTAHPIF.

The chain joins TRBV6-4 to TRBJ2-3; TRBD1 aligns across 10 bases. Germline lookup yields CDR1 MRHNA and CDR2 SNTAGT. CDR3 length: 15 residues. V shed 6 bases and J 1 base; nucleotides not matched to a gene: 4. The CDR3 DNA reads TGTGCCAGCAGAGACAGGGGGCACGGCACAGATACGCAGTATTTT. It codes for CASRDRGHGTDTQYF.